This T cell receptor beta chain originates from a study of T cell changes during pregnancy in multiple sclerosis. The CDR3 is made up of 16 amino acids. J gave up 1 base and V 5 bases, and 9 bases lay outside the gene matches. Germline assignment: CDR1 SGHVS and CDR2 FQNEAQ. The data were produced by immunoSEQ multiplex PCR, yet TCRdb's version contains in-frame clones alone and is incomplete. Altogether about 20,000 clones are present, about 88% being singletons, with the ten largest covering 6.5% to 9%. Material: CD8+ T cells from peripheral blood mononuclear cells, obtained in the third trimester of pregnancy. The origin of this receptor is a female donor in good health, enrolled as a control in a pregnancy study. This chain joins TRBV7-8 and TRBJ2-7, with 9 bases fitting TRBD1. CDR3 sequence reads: CASSQTGTGSSYEQYF. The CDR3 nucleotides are TGTGCCAGCAGCCAGACCGGGACAGGGTCATCCTACGAGCAGTACTTC.